The present entry profiles one T cell receptor beta chain with its context. The sample comes from a study of blood T cell repertoires in COVID-19. Background on the study: Sites across the United States, Italy and Spain contributed samples from acute and convalescent COVID-19. Sources were T cells, B-cell-depleted T cells, or PBMCs; the material itself was cDNA or gDNA.

From germline, CDR1 is LNHDA and CDR2 SQIVND (reference sequence). CDR3 length: 11 amino acids. Between the trimmed V and J ends, which lost 11 bases and 8 bases, there was a span of 15 bases. Per the authors' pipeline: The assay estimated nucleated cells by amplifying reference gene primers. TCRdb's table, derived via immunoSEQ multiplex PCR, lists solely in-frame clones and lacks some. The V and J calls and clone size were taken over from that table, and D and trimming were inferred from the DNA. The sample yields some 100,000 clones, around four fifths seen once. The material sequenced was peripheral blood. The clonotype was recovered from a man aged 45-60 years with active or convalescent COVID-19. The chain recombines TRBV19 with TRBJ1-2, with D possibly TRBD1 on 5 matching bases. CDR3 nucleotides: TGTGCCCTACGGGAGGGGAAAGGCTACACCTTC. Its protein is CALREGKGYTF.